A selection of T cell receptor beta chains follows, all from one sample in a study of shared clonotypes between healthy human individuals. The repertoire was sequenced with immunoSEQ multiplex PCR; TCRdb's copy has only in-frame clones and lacks some. The data hold about 1,900,000 clones, with just under 95% observed a single time. Sequencing was performed on naive CD8+ T cells sorted from blood. The receptors derive from a man younger than 30 in good health. Both conserved end residues are part of each CDR3. A D gene is named only where the DNA matches it firmly.

>TRBV27|.
CASSWVGGLGVYEQYF
>TRBV6-1|TRBD2
CASSELGRTSGDTDTQYF
>TRBV9|TRBD1
CASSVTGAPGTDTQYF
>TRBV5-6|TRBD2
CASSVGLAVNEQFF
>TRBV7-9|TRBD1
CASSWGQGALGNTIYF
>TRBV7-9|.
CASSLVTGFQETQYF
>TRBV4-3|TRBD1
CASSQDSTGGLKTQYF
>TRBV25-1|.
CASSESGRGGETQYF
>TRBV6-5|TRBD1
CASSYSTGVENTEAFF
>TRBV7-7|TRBD1
CASSLGTEIGYEQYF
>TRBV19|.
CASSIGGSAYNEQFF
>TRBV30|.
CAWSPQNSPLHF
>TRBV7-2|.
CASSEDNYNTDTQYF
>TRBV6-1|TRBD1
CASSETGESYNSPLHF
>TRBV4-2|.
CASSQERQPEQYF
>TRBV7-2|TRBD1
CASSPLAGGPYEQYF
>TRBV27|.
CASSFSLGNQPQHF
>TRBV9|TRBD2
CASSAHSLAGVRSEQFF
>TRBV7-9|.
CASSLNSLTDTQYF
>TRBV7-9|TRBD2
CASSLGLAEYNEQFF
>TRBV30|.
CAWMVGMNTEAFF
>TRBV5-6|.
CASSLAGAGLYSEAFF
>TRBV28|.
CASSFGVSGEQYF
>TRBV28|.
CASNPTGGALNEKLFF
>TRBV6-1|TRBD1
CASREPGQGKPQHF
>TRBV4-2|TRBD2
CASSQDVVAGNTGELFF
>TRBV7-9|.
CASSLGTGYEQYF
>TRBV7-9|TRBD1
CASSYGTGGTEAFF
>TRBV27|TRBD1
CASSPDRGGEQYF
>TRBV4-3|TRBD1
CASSQVGAGTGGEDTQYF
>TRBV6-1|.
CASRDTATYEQYF
>TRBV13|.
CASSLSSRITEAFF
>TRBV5-4|.
CASSSTERGYGYTF
>TRBV18|TRBD2
CASSPTSGGYGFNEQFF
>TRBV7-9|TRBD1
CASSSWDRETQYF
>TRBV30|.
CAWSLGASGNQPQHF
>TRBV7-9|TRBD2
CASTPSGSTDEQFF
>TRBV25-1|.
CASSVQGLGLNEQYF
>TRBV5-6|TRBD2
CATHTGGSSYEQYF
>TRBV19|TRBD1
CASSVPRDRGYTF
>TRBV28|.
CASSFGEGAEAFF
>TRBV6-5|TRBD1
CASSYLGQGSNYGYTF
>TRBV5-5|.
CASSGSTAFATNEKLFF
>TRBV4-1|TRBD2
CASSLMSGLAGGPGANVLTF
>TRBV13|.
CASSLGPGPPANEQYF
>TRBV27|TRBD2
CASSQGTSGRSEQYF
>TRBV27|.
CASSRRADTQYF
>TRBV29-1|.
CSVERPVRGLTGTFTDTQYF
>TRBV5-8|.
CASSLVRTLDTQYF
>TRBV4-1|.
CASSPLPQHF
>TRBV12-2|.
CARACISGTSRAFGTKNIQYF
>TRBV10-3|TRBD1
CAIRDIRDRGDHEQYF
>TRBV5-6|.
CASSLQGAYEQYF
>TRBV10-1|.
CASSAVMGMDTQYF